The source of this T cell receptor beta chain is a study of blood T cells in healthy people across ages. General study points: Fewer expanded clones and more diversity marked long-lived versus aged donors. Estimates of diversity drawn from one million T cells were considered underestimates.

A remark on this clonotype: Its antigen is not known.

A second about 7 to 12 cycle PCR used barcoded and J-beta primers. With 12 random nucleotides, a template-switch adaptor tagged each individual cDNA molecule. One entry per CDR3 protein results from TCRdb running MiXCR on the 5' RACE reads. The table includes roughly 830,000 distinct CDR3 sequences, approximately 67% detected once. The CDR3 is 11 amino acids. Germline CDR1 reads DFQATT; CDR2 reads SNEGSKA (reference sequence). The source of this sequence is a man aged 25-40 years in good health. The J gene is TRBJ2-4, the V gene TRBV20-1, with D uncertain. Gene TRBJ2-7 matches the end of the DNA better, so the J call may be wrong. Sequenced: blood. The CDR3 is CSVEMTYEQYF. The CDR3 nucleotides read TGCAGTGTGGAGATGACCTACGAGCAGTACTTC.